A single sample is the source of the 15 T cell receptor beta chains below, sequenced in a study of T cell changes during pregnancy in multiple sclerosis. Here immunoSEQ multiplex PCR was the method, and the copy in TCRdb shows in-frame clones only, minus some. Here the sample spans over 80,000 clones, 90% being singletons. Source: peripheral blood, taken in the second trimester of pregnancy. These receptors were taken from a female donor in good health, enrolled as a control in a pregnancy study.

This clone has only one observation. The chain couples TRBV5-1 to TRBJ1-1; a weak D match, TRBD1 (6 bases). This CDR3 contains 15 residues. Trimming cost V 4 bases and J 5 bases, with 18 bases left between them. Germline V lookup: CDR1 SGHRS, CDR2 YFSETQ. Here the CDR3 reads CASSRGGGSWTEAFF. The DNA of the CDR3 is TGCGCCAGCAGCCGAGGGGGGGGGAGTTGGACTGAAGCTTTCTTT.

The rearrangement joins TRBV6-5 to TRBJ2-3; 8 bases fit TRBD1. In germline, CDR1 is MNHEY, CDR2 SVGAGI. The CDR3 sequence is 13 residues long. With 11 bases clipped from V and 0 bases from J, the junction kept 4 bases outside the gene matches. CDR3 in DNA: TGTGCCGGTCAGGGGGCTAGCACAGATACGCAGTATTTT. This encodes CAGQGASTDTQYF.

The J gene is TRBJ2-2, the V gene TRBV9; TRBD2 aligns across 13 bases. CDR1 is SGDLS and CDR2 is YYNGEE in the germline V gene. The CDR3 runs 16 residues. After removal of 0 bases from V and 7 bases from J, the junction contained 3 bases not matched to a gene. The CDR3 DNA reads TGTGCCAGCAGCGTAGGCGGACTAGCGGGAGTCGGGGAGCTGTTTTTT. It codes for CASSVGGLAGVGELFF.

The J gene is TRBJ2-7, the V gene TRBV5-1; 16 positions agree with TRBD2. CDR3 size: 17 residues. The V gene end was trimmed by 4 bases and the J gene end by 6 bases; junction bases not matched to a gene: 10. Germline V gene sequence: CDR1 SGHRS, CDR2 YFSETQ. The chain's CDR3 is CASSEGLAGGTPGEQYF. The CDR3 bases are TGCGCCAGCAGCGAGGGACTAGCGGGAGGGACCCCTGGCGAGCAGTACTTC.

This clone was detected once. The chain employs TRBV28 and TRBJ1-2; D is unresolved. CDR3 length: 14 amino acids. Germline V gene sequence: CDR1 MDHEN, CDR2 SYDVKM. Trimming cost V 6 bases and J 0 bases, with 11 bases left between them. CDR3 nucleotides: TGTGCCAGCAGCTCGAGCGGGGCTAACTATGGCTACACCTTC. Protein product: CASSSSGANYGYTF.

The CDR3 sequence: CASSLRGGGTRGGDTQYF. CDR3 nucleotides: TGTGCCAGCAGCTTAAGGGGCGGCGGGACCCGCGGGGGGGATACGCAGTATTTT. The gene calls are TRBV7-2 and TRBJ2-3; TRBD2 matches at 8 bases. Germline CDR1 and CDR2: SGHTA and FQGNSA. V trimming: 2 bases; J trimming: 6 bases; junction bases outside the gene matches: 16. The CDR3 is 18 amino acids.

This chain joins TRBV19 and TRBJ1-1; 9 positions agree with TRBD1. The germline V gene has CDR1 LNHDA and CDR2 SQIVND (reference sequence). The V gene end was trimmed by 4 bases and the J gene end by 3 bases; junction bases not matched to a gene: 3. CDR3 length: 14 residues. The CDR3 sequence: CASSKDRGYTEAFF. The DNA for the CDR3 is TGTGCCAGTAGTAAGGACAGGGGATACACTGAAGCTTTCTTT.

The chain recombines TRBV6-6 with TRBJ2-7; TRBD1 aligns across 7 bases. V trimming: 2 bases; J trimming: 0 bases; junction bases outside the gene matches: 1. This CDR3 region has 14 residues. The V gene's germline CDR1 is MNHNY and CDR2 SVGAGI (reference sequence). The CDR3 reads CASSYGDSSYEQYF. DNA for the CDR3: TGTGCCAGCAGTTACGGGGACAGCTCCTACGAGCAGTACTTC.

The V call is TRBV21-1, the J call TRBJ1-1; TRBD1, the D gene given by the table, was not confirmed from the DNA. TRBV21-1 is tagged as a pseudogene. The CDR3 consists of 18 residues. The CDR3, as DNA: TGTGCCAGCAGCAAAGAGTCGTCTTCACAGGGCCTGAACACTGAAGCTTTCTTT. Amino acid sequence: CASSKESSSQGLNTEAFF.

This clone was found once. J is TRBJ2-1 and V is TRBV27; 9 nucleotides line up with TRBD2. The V segment lost 4 bases and the J segment 6 bases; nucleotides outside the gene matches: 13. Germline V gene data show CDR1 as MNHEY and CDR2 as SMNVEV (reference sequence). CDR3 length: 17 residues. This chain's CDR3 is CASSSRVSGSEVNEQFF. The CDR3 coding sequence is TGTGCCAGCAGTTCCCGCGTTAGCGGGAGTGAAGTCAATGAGCAGTTCTTC.

CDR3 DNA: TGCGCCAGCGCCAGGGGGCGCGGAACTGAAGCTTTCTTT. This encodes CASARGRGTEAFF. The rearrangement joins TRBV5-1 to TRBJ1-1; 8 bases are a match to TRBD1. V shed 7 bases, J shed 5 bases, and the junction held 7 bases outside the gene matches. This CDR3 is built from 13 residues. Germline V gives CDR1 SGHRS, CDR2 YFSETQ. The entire variable domain, with the rest obtained from reference TRBV5-1 and TRBJ1-1, is as follows: KAGVTQTPRYLIKTRGQQVTLSCSPISGHRSVSWYQQTPGQGLQFLFEYFSETQRNKGNFPGRFSGRQFSNSRSEMNVSTLELGDSALYLCASARGRGTEAFFGQGTRLTVV.

The gene calls are TRBV28 and TRBJ1-5, with 11 bases identical to TRBD1. CDR1 MDHEN and CDR2 SYDVKM come from the germline V gene. V trimming: 3 bases; J trimming: 1 base; junction bases outside the gene matches: 2. This CDR3 spans 16 amino acids. This CDR3 is CASSLGTGGSNQPQHF. CDR3 nucleotide sequence: TGTGCCAGCAGTTTGGGGACAGGGGGAAGCAATCAGCCCCAGCATTTT.

The table lists this clone with a count of one. The chain couples TRBV19 to TRBJ1-1; D uncertain. With 3 bases removed from V and 0 bases from J, the gap between germline ends came to 11 bases. The V gene's germline CDR1 is LNHDA and CDR2 SQIVND (reference sequence). The CDR3 contains 15 residues. In DNA form, the CDR3 reads TGTGCCAGTAGTATTCAAGCCTTAATGAACACTGAAGCTTTCTTT. Protein product: CASSIQALMNTEAFF.

The chain employs TRBV29-1 and TRBJ1-1, with no clear D. The CDR3 sequence is 12 residues long. Germline V gene sequence: CDR1 SQVTM, CDR2 ANQGSEA. V lost 6 bases, J lost 4 bases, and 12 bases lay in between. CDR3 sequence: CSVGELVTEAFF. The CDR3 DNA follows: TGCAGCGTCGGGGAGTTGGTCACTGAAGCTTTCTTT.

About this clone: In the same sample, other DNA sequences code for this CDR3. V and J are TRBV11-2 and TRBJ1-3; D ambiguous. Trimming took 1 base from V and 1 from J, leaving 8 bases between them. Germline CDR1 is SGHAT and CDR2 is FQNNGV. This CDR3 has 15 amino acids. CDR3 sequence: CASSLARGSGNTIYF. CDR3 DNA sequence: TGTGCCAGCAGCTTAGCCCGGGGATCTGGAAACACCATATATTTT.